This T cell receptor (beta chain) comes out of a study of CD8+CD57+ T cells in acquired aplastic anemia. This CDR3 region has 13 residues. CDR1 is LNHNV, CDR2 YYDKDF, per germline (reference sequence). V was shortened by 3 bases and J by 9 bases, with 14 bases between the two germline ends. The template used for profiling TCR beta VDJ and CDR3 was genomic DNA. MiXCR, run by TCRdb on the reads, gives a single entry per CDR3 protein. The sample comprises around 200,000 distinct CDR3 sequences, approximately 52% of which are singletons, and more than 1.5% rests with the top ten. Patients chosen for sequencing had CD8+CD57+ cells that had expanded, as shown by flow cytometry.

The clonotype was recovered from a human donor with aplastic anemia. This chain connects TRBV15 to TRBJ2-5; D tentatively reads TRBD1 or TRBD2 (5 bases each). The sequenced sample consisted of sorted CD4+, CD8+, or CD8+CD57+ T cells (not recorded which) from PBMCs. CDR3 amino acids: CATSSPRLGAQYF. CDR3 DNA sequence: TGTGCCACCAGCAGTCCCAGATTGGGGGCCCAGTACTTC.